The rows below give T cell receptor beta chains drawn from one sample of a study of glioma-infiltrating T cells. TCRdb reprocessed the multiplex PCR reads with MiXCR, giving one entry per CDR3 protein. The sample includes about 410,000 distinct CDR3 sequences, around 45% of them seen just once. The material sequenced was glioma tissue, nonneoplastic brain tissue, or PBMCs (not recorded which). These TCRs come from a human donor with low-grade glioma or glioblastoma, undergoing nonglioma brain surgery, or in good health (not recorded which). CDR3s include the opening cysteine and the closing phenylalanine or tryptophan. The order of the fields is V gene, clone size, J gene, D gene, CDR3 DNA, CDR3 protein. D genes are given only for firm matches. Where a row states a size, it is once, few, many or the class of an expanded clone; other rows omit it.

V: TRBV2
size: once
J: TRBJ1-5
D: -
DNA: TGTGCCAGCAGTGAAGCTATTTCGGGTCAGCCCCAGCATTTT
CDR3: CASSEAISGQPQHF

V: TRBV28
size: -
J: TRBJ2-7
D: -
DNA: TGTGCCAGCGAGGACAGAACCTACGAGCAGTACTTC
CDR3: CASEDRTYEQYF

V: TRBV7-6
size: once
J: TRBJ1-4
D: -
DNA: TGTGCCAGCAGCTTAGTGGCAGGGAGGAATGAAAAACTGTTTTTT
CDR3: CASSLVAGRNEKLFF

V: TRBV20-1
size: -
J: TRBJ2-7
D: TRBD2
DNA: TGCAGTGCTAGAGATGGCGGGGGCTACGAGCAGTACTTC
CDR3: CSARDGGGYEQYF

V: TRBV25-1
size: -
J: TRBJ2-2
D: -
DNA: TGTGCCAGCAGTGACACAGGGTCGTACGGGGAGCTGTTTTTT
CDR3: CASSDTGSYGELFF

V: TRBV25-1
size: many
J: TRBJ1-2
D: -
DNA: TGTGCCAGCAGTACCGACATGAAGGGCTACACCTTC
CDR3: CASSTDMKGYTF

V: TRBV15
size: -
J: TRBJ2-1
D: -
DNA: TGTGCCATCAGCAGAGATAGAACGGGCAATGAGCAGTTCTTC
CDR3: CAISRDRTGNEQFF

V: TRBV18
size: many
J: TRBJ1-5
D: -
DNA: TGTGCCAGCGCCCTCGGCAGCTATCAGCCCCAGCATTTT
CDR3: CASALGSYQPQHF

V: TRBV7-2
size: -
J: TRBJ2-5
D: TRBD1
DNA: TGTGCCAGCAGCATACGACAGGGTAAACAGACCCAGTACTTC
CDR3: CASSIRQGKQTQYF

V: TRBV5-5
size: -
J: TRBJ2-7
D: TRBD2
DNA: TGTGCCAGCAGCCGGACTAGCGGGAGGGGACTCGAGCAGTACTTC
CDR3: CASSRTSGRGLEQYF

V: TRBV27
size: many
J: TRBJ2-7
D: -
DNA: TGTGCCAGCAGTCAAGGGTTCGACGAGCAGTACTTC
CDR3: CASSQGFDEQYF

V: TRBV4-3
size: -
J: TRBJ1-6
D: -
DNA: TGCGCCAGCAGCCAAGAATGGGACACCCTTGGGTCCCTCCACTTT
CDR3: CASSQEWDTLGSLHF

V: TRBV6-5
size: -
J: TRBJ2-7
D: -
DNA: TGTGCCAGCAGTTACTCGACAGGCCTCCTCTACGAGCAGTACTTC
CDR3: CASSYSTGLLYEQYF

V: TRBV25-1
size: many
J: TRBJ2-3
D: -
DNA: TGTGCCAGCAGTGAATGGGTCATCAGCCCAGATACGCAGTATTTT
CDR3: CASSEWVISPDTQYF

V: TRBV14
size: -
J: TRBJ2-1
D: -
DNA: TGTGCCAGCAGCCGCCTCCTCCCGATTCACTACAATGAGCAGTTCTTC
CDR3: CASSRLLPIHYNEQFF

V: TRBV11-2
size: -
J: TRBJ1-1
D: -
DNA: TGTGCCAGCAGCCCCCGTGTGGGGATCACCGAAGCTTTCTTT
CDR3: CASSPRVGITEAFF

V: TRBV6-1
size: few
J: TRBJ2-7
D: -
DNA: TGTGCCAGCTCACCCTGGACTGGCTACGAGCAGTACTTC
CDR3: CASSPWTGYEQYF

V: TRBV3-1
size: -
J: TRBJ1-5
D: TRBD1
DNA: TGTGCCAGCAGCCAAGAAGGATCCAGGGGGCCCGATCAGCCCCAGCATTTT
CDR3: CASSQEGSRGPDQPQHF

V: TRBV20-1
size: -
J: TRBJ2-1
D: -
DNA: TGCAGTTTTCGAGAAGGCCAAGCCAGTGAGCAGTTCTTC
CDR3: CSFREGQASEQFF

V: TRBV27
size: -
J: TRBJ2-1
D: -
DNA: TGTGCCAGCAGATATGGGGGGGACAGTTCTTACAATGAGCAGTTCTTC
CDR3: CASRYGGDSSYNEQFF

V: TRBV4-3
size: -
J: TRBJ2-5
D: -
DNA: TGCGCCAGCAGCCAAGAGGGCTTCCCACAAGAGACCCAGTACTTC
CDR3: CASSQEGFPQETQYF

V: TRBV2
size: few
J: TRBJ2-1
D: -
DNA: TGTGCCAGCAGGGTAGGGACTGGCTCCTACAATGAGCAGTTCTTC
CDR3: CASRVGTGSYNEQFF

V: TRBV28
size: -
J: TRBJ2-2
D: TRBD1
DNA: TGTGCCAGCAGTTCGACAGGGCACACCGGGGAGCTGTTTTTT
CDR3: CASSSTGHTGELFF

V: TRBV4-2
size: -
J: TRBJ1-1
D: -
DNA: TGTGCCAGCAGCCCTCAGAGTGGGATCCCGGCCACTGAAGCTTTCTTT
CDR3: CASSPQSGIPATEAFF

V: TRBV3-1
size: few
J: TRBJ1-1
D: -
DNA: TGTGCCAGCAGCCAAAGGGCCTCCCAGAACACTGAAGCTTTCTTT
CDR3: CASSQRASQNTEAFF

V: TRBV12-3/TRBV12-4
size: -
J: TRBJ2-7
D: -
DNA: TGTGCCAGCAGTCCATCACAGGTCTCCTACGAGCAGTACTTC
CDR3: CASSPSQVSYEQYF

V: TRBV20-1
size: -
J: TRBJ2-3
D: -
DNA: TGCAGTGCTAGAGTAGGGGGGAGGAGGTCAGATACGCAGTGTTTT
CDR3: CSARVGGRRSDTQCF

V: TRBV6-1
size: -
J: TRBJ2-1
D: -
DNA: TGTGCCAGCAGGAAGTCAAGGTGGGGCTATGAGCAGTTCTTC
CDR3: CASRKSRWGYEQFF

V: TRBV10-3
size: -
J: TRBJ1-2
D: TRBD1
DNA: TGTGCCATCTCTCAGGGGGATGGCTACACCTTC
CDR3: CAISQGDGYTF

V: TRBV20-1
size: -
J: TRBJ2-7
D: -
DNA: TGCAGTGCTAGCGGATTCGGCTACGAGCAGTACTTC
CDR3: CSASGFGYEQYF

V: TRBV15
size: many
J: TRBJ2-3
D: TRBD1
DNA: TGTGCCACCAGCAGACCGGACAGGGGGCCAGATACGCAGTATTTT
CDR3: CATSRPDRGPDTQYF

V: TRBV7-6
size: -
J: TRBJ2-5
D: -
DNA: TGTGCCAGCAGCCCAACCGGCGGCCAAGAGAGCCAGTACTTC
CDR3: CASSPTGGQESQYF

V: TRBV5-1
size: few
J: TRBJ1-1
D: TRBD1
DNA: TGCGCCAGCAGCCGGAACAGGGGTCGGACTGAAGCTTTCTTT
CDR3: CASSRNRGRTEAFF

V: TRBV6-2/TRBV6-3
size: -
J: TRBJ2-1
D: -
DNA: TGTGCCTCCAGTGGAGGGGGCAGCAATGAGCAGTTCTTC
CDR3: CASSGGGSNEQFF

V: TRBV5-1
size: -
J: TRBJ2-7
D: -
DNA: TGCGCCAGCAGCCCCCTGCCCCGACTACACTACGAGCAGTACTTC
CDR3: CASSPLPRLHYEQYF

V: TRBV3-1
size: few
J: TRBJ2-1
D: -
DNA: TGTGCCAGCAGCCAAGCAAAGGGATGGTCGCGTGAGCAGTTCTTC
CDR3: CASSQAKGWSREQFF

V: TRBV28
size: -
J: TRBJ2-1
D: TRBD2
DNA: TGTGCCAGCAGTTTACTAGCGGGAGTTGAGCAGTTCTTC
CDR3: CASSLLAGVEQFF

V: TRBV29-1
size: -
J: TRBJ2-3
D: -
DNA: TGCAGCGTTGAGATCGAAGATACGCAGTATTTT
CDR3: CSVEIEDTQYF

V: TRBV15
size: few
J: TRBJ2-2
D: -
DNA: TGTGCCACCAGCAGAGGTTTCGGCGGGGAGCTGTTTTTT
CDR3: CATSRGFGGELFF

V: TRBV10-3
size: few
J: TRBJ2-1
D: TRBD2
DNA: TGTGCCATCAGTGGGTCAGAACAAGGGAGGGACTATGAGCAGTTCTTC
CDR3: CAISGSEQGRDYEQFF

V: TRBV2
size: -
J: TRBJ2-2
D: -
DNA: TGTGCCAGCAGTGTATCCAGGTCGGGCACCGGGGAGCTGTTTTTT
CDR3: CASSVSRSGTGELFF

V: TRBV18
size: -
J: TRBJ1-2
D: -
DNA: TGTGCCAGCTCACCGGTTAGACAGTCGTCTAACTATGGCTACACCTTC
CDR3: CASSPVRQSSNYGYTF

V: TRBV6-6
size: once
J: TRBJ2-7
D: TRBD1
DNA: TGTGCCAGCAGTTACCCGCAATCGTTAGGCCGGGACGGACAGGCCTACGAGCAGTACTTC
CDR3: CASSYPQSLGRDGQAYEQYF

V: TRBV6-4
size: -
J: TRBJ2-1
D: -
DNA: TGTGCCAGCAGTGACAGGGTGGCCTACAATGAGCAGTTCTTC
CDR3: CASSDRVAYNEQFF

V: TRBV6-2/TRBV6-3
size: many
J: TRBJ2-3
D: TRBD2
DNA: TGTGCCAGCAACAAACCTCTAGCGGGAGCAGCAGATACGCAGTATTTT
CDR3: CASNKPLAGAADTQYF

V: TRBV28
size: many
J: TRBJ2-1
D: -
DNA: TGTGCCAGCAGTCCGATGACCCCCGGGGCGGAGCAGTTCTTC
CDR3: CASSPMTPGAEQFF

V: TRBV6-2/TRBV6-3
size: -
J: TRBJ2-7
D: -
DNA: TGTGCCAGCAGTGACCCGACAGGGAGGACGGCCGAGCAGTACTTC
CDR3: CASSDPTGRTAEQYF

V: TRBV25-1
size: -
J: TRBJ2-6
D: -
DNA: TGTGCCAGCAGCAGGTGGCCAGCTGGGGCCAACGTCCTGACTTTC
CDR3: CASSRWPAGANVLTF

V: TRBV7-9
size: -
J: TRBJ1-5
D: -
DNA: TGTGCCAGCAGCGCGGGGAGAGGCAATCAGCCCCAGCATTTT
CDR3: CASSAGRGNQPQHF

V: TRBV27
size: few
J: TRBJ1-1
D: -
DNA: TGTGCCAGCGCCTTAGGCGGGAACACTGAAGCTTTCTTT
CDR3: CASALGGNTEAFF

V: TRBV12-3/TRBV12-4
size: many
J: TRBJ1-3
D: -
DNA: TGTGCCAGCAGCTTAGACTCGTCCGGAAACACCATATATTTT
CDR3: CASSLDSSGNTIYF

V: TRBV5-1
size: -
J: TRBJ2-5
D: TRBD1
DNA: TGCGCCAGCAGTTTTCAGGGGGCCCCCCAGTACTTC
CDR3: CASSFQGAPQYF

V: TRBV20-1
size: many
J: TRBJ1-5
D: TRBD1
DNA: TGCAGTGCTAGAGATCGGAGGACAGGGGTTAGCCAGCCCCAGCATTTT
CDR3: CSARDRRTGVSQPQHF

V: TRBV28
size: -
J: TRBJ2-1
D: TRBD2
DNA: TGTGCCAGCGGCTGGGGGGGGTTCAATGAGCAGTTCTTC
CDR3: CASGWGGFNEQFF

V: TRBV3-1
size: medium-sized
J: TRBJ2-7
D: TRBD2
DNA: TGTGCCAGCAGCCGACTAGCGCGAAGCTCCTACGAGCAGTACTTC
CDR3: CASSRLARSSYEQYF

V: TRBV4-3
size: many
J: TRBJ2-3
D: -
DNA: TGCGCCAGCAGCCAAGATAGGCTAGCGTTGACAGATACGCAGTATTTT
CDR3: CASSQDRLALTDTQYF

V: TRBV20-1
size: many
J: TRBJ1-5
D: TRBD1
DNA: TGCAGTGCCGCGGGACAGTATCTCAATCAGCCCCAGCATTTT
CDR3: CSAAGQYLNQPQHF